The text below deals with one T cell receptor beta chain. This clonotype has a count of ten or more. No cognate antigen has been identified for it. Base qualities are not at hand, and no much larger clone is one base apart. This sample was sequenced with an Illumina HiSeq 2500. Quantitative 5'-RACE with molecular barcodes was used to prepare TCR beta libraries. Per the source publication's procedure: Disease-linked TCR variants were identified with a new computational method built on a probabilistic model of VDJ rearrangement. TCRdb handled the public reads itself, with Q25 trimming in fastp and clone calling in MiXCR, and kept productive beta chains. Entries are consolidated by CDR3 protein sequence, retaining the most common genes and DNA. Here the V and J calls rest on TCRdb's processing, not on the authors' analysis. The sample contains about 350,000 distinct CDR3 sequences, approximately 22% of them found a single time. In total, the top ten clones hold about 12% of the sample.

The data originate from a study of CD8 T cells in ankylosing spondylitis (dated 2017 in TCRdb). Looking at the study overall: T cell receptor beta repertoires were profiled in healthy donors and ankylosing spondylitis patients so that disease-linked TCR variants could be found. In total, the full study cohort was made up of 108 healthy donors and 25 ankylosing spondylitis patients. Samples of peripheral blood were taken, and for ankylosing spondylitis patients, synovial fluid was collected as well.

From the cysteine up to the phenylalanine, the CDR3 has a length of 13 residues. The retained sequence is limited to the CDR3, 39 bases, with the frame set at the first base. CDR1 and CDR2 are drawn from the germline V gene: ENHRY, SYGVKD. V lost 9 bases and J lost 6 bases, and the count of bases not matched to a germline gene is 8. What the study reported, not specific to this receptor: According to the report, matched synovial fluid samples from ankylosing spondylitis patients were significantly enriched for the disease-linked clones. A TCR beta motif of several highly homologous amino acid variants appeared characteristic of blood from ankylosing spondylitis patients. A CD8+ phenotype was shown by the disease-linked clones, which were found at relatively low frequencies in peripheral blood. Some motif variants had previously been reported in the synovial fluid and blood of reactive arthritis patients, which suggests shared mechanisms of disease initiation.

This clonotype was sampled from a male donor with ankylosing spondylitis or in good health (not recorded which). Sequencing was done on a sample of blood, either unsorted or a sorted T cell fraction (not recorded which). Here the chain combines TRBV10-3 and TRBJ2-1; the junction holds 7 bases that match TRBD1. The CDR3 region: CAMRQGARNEQFF. Here is the DNA: TGTGCCATGAGACAGGGTGCGCGCAATGAGCAGTTCTTC.